This TCR beta chain derives from a study of beta chain features in type 1 diabetes. Each population that was sorted was more than 95% pure. V lost 3 bases and J lost 5, with 28 bases in between. CDR1 and CDR2 from the germline V gene are SEHNR and FQNEAQ (reference sequence). The length of the CDR3 is 19 residues. Every isolated RNA sample was fully reverse transcribed, so sequencing captured expressed TCRB transcripts. Libraries were prepared by immunoSEQ multiplex PCR; TCRdb keeps only in-frame clonotypes and omits some of them. The table has hundreds of thousands of clones, 9.6% seen once. This clone was observed a few times.

This TCR was recovered from a young woman in good health. The chain uses TRBV7-9 and TRBJ1-1, with unresolved D. The specimen was naive CD4+ T cells from blood. In DNA form, the CDR3 reads TGTGCCAGCAGCTTGCCATTATCCGGGCCCCAAGCGGGAAAGACTGAAGCTTTCTTT. This encodes CASSLPLSGPQAGKTEAFF.